The 2 T cell receptor beta chains below were found in one sample sequenced in a study of T cells after posttransplantation cyclophosphamide. Cyclophosphamide on days +3 and +4 followed busulfan-fludarabine conditioning and a marrow graft. Profiled with immunoSEQ multiplex PCR; TCRdb holds only in-frame clones, not every one. The sample lists 20,000 or so clones, less than 90% occurring once. The sample consisted of PBMCs, taken after allogeneic stem cell transplant with posttransplant cyclophosphamide. These receptor sequences come from a female patient between 30 and 40 years old who received an allogeneic stem cell transplant from an unrelated donor, was CMV-positive, and had no GVHD. A share of the T cells may be of graft donor origin.

The genes are TRBV21-1 and TRBJ2-7; the D call TRBD1 from the table was never checked on the DNA. TRBV21-1 is shown as a pseudogene. This CDR3 has 15 residues. As DNA, the CDR3 is TGTGCCAGCAGTCAAAACCGGGGACAGGAAGGCGAGCAGTACTTC. It codes for CASSQNRGQEGEQYF.

This rearrangement joins TRBV5-1 to TRBJ2-3, with TRBD1 matching over 8 bases. V was clipped by 4 bases and J by 5 bases; unmatched bases: 3. Germline values: CDR1 SGHRS, CDR2 YFSETQ. This CDR3 region has 13 residues. CDR3 bases: TGCGCCAGCAGCAAAGGACAGGGAGATACGCAGTATTTT. Protein sequence: CASSKGQGDTQYF.